Following are 25 T cell receptor beta chains from one sample sequenced in a study of CD8+CD57+ T cells in acquired aplastic anemia. CDR3 and TCR beta VDJ profiling relied on a genomic DNA template. MiXCR, run by TCRdb on the reads, gives a single entry per CDR3 protein. The sample yields approximately 300,000 distinct CDR3 sequences, 45% to 65% seen once. In patients chosen for sequencing, flow cytometry had shown CD8+CD57+ cell expansion. The sample was sorted CD4+, CD8+, or CD8+CD57+ T cells (not recorded which) from PBMCs. The receptors originated from a human donor with aplastic anemia.

This clonotype was seen many times. The chain couples TRBV12-3 or TRBV12-4 to TRBJ2-5; D not resolved. CDR3 length: 11 amino acids. V lost 2 bases and J lost 3, with 1 base in between. The CDR3 here is CASSLKETQYF. The CDR3 DNA sequence: TGTGCCAGCAGTTTAAAAGAGACCCAGTACTTC.

The J gene is TRBJ1-1, the V gene TRBV7-2; D call uncertain. The CDR3 is 16 residues long. Germline-derived CDR1 and CDR2 are SGHTA and FQGNSA. Trimming removed 1 base from V and 3 bases from J, with 15 bases in between. The CDR3 nucleotides are TGTGCCAGCAGCTTAGTGGGTGGCCTCACCCACACTGAAGCTTTCTTT. This translates into CASSLVGGLTHTEAFF.

The chain carries TRBV20-1 and TRBJ1-5, with TRBD1 identical over 8 bases. The V and J ends lost 3 bases and 3 bases, in that order; junction bases with no gene match: 4. In germline, CDR1 is DFQATT, CDR2 SNEGSKA (reference sequence). The CDR3 consists of 14 residues. Written as DNA, the CDR3 is TGCAGTGCTAGGGAGGACAGGGTCAATCAGCCCCAGCATTTT. Protein sequence: CSAREDRVNQPQHF.

The chain has TRBV29-1 and TRBJ1-2; unclear D gene. Germline CDR1 and CDR2: SQVTM and ANQGSEA. The CDR3 extends over 10 amino acids. Trimming pared 4 bases from V and 7 bases from J, leaving 7 bases between. The CDR3 DNA is TGCAGCGTTGCAGACTGTGGCTACACCTTC. It is translated as CSVADCGYTF.

This clonotype was detected once. A much larger clonotype is one base distant, so this may be a read error. The rearrangement uses TRBV7-9 and TRBJ2-3, with 10 bases matching TRBD2. The CDR3 totals 19 residues. Germline CDR1 reads SEHNR; CDR2 reads FQNEAQ (reference sequence). This CDR3 is CASSLGGPGLATRTDAQYF. The CDR3 DNA follows: TGTGCCAGCAGCTTAGGGGGGCCGGGACTAGCGACCCGCACAGATGCGCAGTATTTT.

This chain links TRBV29-1 with TRBJ2-2; D is tentatively TRBD1 or TRBD2 (5 bases each). Trimming left V 4 bases short and J 3 bases short, with 12 bases between. The germline gives CDR1 SQVTM, CDR2 ANQGSEA. This CDR3 has 14 residues. CDR3 protein: CSVGGGLDTGELFF. The CDR3, as DNA: TGCAGCGTTGGTGGGGGTTTGGACACCGGGGAGCTGTTTTTT.

For this clonotype: The CDR3 does not end in the conserved phenylalanine or tryptophan, so this is likely a read error. This CDR3 reads CASLYREGYTL. The CDR3 bases are TGTGCCAGTTTGTACAGGGAAGGTTACACCCTC. The chain couples TRBV7-6 to TRBJ1-2, with D possibly TRBD1 on 6 matching bases. The CDR3 runs 11 residues. V was shortened by 9 bases and J by 11 bases, with 16 bases between the two germline ends. Germline loops: CDR1 SGHVS, CDR2 FNYEAQ.

This clonotype was found many times. The genes are TRBV29-1 and TRBJ1-1; 8 bases are shared with TRBD1. This CDR3 comprises 14 residues. V shed 4 bases, J shed 0 bases, and the junction held 4 bases outside the gene matches. Germline CDR1 SQVTM, CDR2 ANQGSEA. Here the CDR3 reads CSVGQGAMNTEAFF. Here the CDR3 DNA reads TGCAGCGTTGGGCAGGGGGCGATGAACACTGAAGCTTTCTTT.

This clonotype was found many times. The chain recombines TRBV6-5 with TRBJ1-5; 10 nucleotides agree with TRBD1. The V gene end was trimmed by 5 bases and the J gene end by 3 bases; junction bases not matched to a gene: 10. Germline loops: CDR1 MNHEY, CDR2 SVGAGI. This CDR3 comprises 17 residues. CDR3 protein: CASSPGQGRGYNQPQHF. CDR3 sequence (DNA): TGTGCCAGCAGTCCGGGACAGGGGAGGGGTTACAATCAGCCCCAGCATTTT.

The V and J genes are TRBV10-3 and TRBJ1-3; D is perhaps TRBD1 (5 bases). CDR1 ENHRY and CDR2 SYGVKD come from the germline V gene. V lost 0 bases to trimming and J lost 4 bases, with 10 bases between them. The CDR3 is 15 residues long. CDR3 DNA: TGTGCCATCAGTGAGTCGAGGGGAACCGGAAACACCATATATTTT. Protein: CAISESRGTGNTIYF.

J is TRBJ2-2 and V is TRBV7-3; no clear D. Germline V gives CDR1 SGHTA, CDR2 FQGTGA. V lost 5 bases, J lost 7 bases, and 5 bases lay in between. The CDR3 loop spans 11 amino acids. In DNA, the CDR3 is TGTGCCAGCAGCGTTAGCGGGGAGCTGTTTTTT. Protein: CASSVSGELFF.

The CDR3 DNA is TGTGCCAGCAGCCCAGGGGGTCAGAATGAAAAACTGTTTTTT. It encodes CASSPGGQNEKLFF. The V and J genes are TRBV7-6 and TRBJ1-4, with TRBD1 matching over 7 bases. With V trimmed by 5 bases and J by 5 bases, 5 bases remained unmatched. Germline V gene lookup returns CDR1 SGHVS and CDR2 FNYEAQ. CDR3 length: 14 amino acids. The whole variable domain, remainder taken from reference TRBV7-6 and TRBJ1-4, is GAGVSQSPRYKVTKRGQDVALRCDPISGHVSLYWYRQALGQGPEFLTYFNYEAQQDKSGLPNDRFSAERPEGSISTLTIQRTEQRDSAMYRCASSPGGQNEKLFFGSGTQLSVL.

The rearrangement uses TRBV10-3 and TRBJ1-2; weak D call: TRBD1 (6 bases). CDR1 ENHRY and CDR2 SYGVKD come from the germline V gene. V lost 2 bases and J 8 bases, leaving 18 bases between the germline ends. The CDR3 consists of 15 residues. CDR3 amino acids: CAISELSGQSSGYTF. CDR3 DNA: TGTGCCATCAGTGAGCTGTCGGGACAATCATCCGGCTACACCTTC.

This clonotype showed up many times. The V and J genes are TRBV20-1 and TRBJ2-7; D unclear. Trimming shortened V by 6 bases and J by 7 bases, and 13 bases separated the two germline ends. CDR1 and CDR2 from the germline V gene are DFQATT and SNEGSKA (reference sequence). This CDR3 region has 11 residues. CDR3 sequence reads: CSAALMGEQYF. The DNA for the CDR3 is TGCAGTGCCGCACTAATGGGGGAGCAGTACTTC.

This chain uses TRBV7-9 with TRBJ1-2; D is unresolved. CDR1 SEHNR and CDR2 FQNEAQ come from the germline V gene (reference sequence). V was clipped by 3 bases and J by 0 bases, with 14 bases between them. This CDR3 is built from 16 residues. The CDR3 protein is CASSLGISSSNYGYTF. For the CDR3, the DNA is TGTGCCAGCAGCTTGGGGATTTCGTCTTCTAACTATGGCTACACCTTC.

The genes are TRBV7-2 and TRBJ2-3, with TRBD2 matching over 9 bases. V dropped 4 bases and J dropped 3; count of bases not matched to a gene: 5. CDR1 and CDR2 from the germline V gene are SGHTA and FQGNSA. There are 15 residues in the CDR3. The CDR3 loop reads CASSYLAGPTDTQYF. DNA for the CDR3: TGTGCCAGCAGCTACCTAGCGGGGCCAACAGATACGCAGTATTTT.

This rearrangement joins TRBV2 to TRBJ2-1; 8 nucleotides agree with TRBD1. J lost 0 bases, V lost 7 bases, and 5 bases had no gene match. The CDR3 is 15 amino acids. Germline V gene data show CDR1 as SNHLY and CDR2 as FYNNEI. The CDR3 spells CASTEDRGSYNEQFF. The CDR3 coding sequence is TGTGCCAGCACCGAAGACAGGGGCTCCTACAATGAGCAGTTCTTC.

This clonotype was seen many times. The rearrangement uses TRBV3-1 and TRBJ1-6, with TRBD1 matching 9 bases. The CDR3 loop spans 17 amino acids. The ends lost 1 base at V and 7 bases at J; junction bases unmatched: 8. CDR1 and CDR2 from the germline V gene are LGHDT and YNNKEL (reference sequence). CDR3 in amino acids: CASSQVLHRGRNSPLHF. CDR3 in DNA: TGTGCCAGCAGCCAAGTCCTTCACAGGGGGCGAAATTCACCCCTCCACTTT. Combining the CDR3 with reference TRBV3-1 and TRBJ1-6 gives the whole variable domain DTAVSQTPKYLVTQMGNDKSIKCEQNLGHDTMYWYKQDSKKFLKIMFSYNNKELIINETVPNRFSPKSPDKAHLNLHINSLELGDSAVYFCASSQVLHRGRNSPLHFGNGTRLTVT.

The rearrangement uses TRBV20-1 and TRBJ1-5, with D possibly TRBD1 on 6 matching bases. This CDR3 has 20 amino acids. V was pared by 8 bases and J by 1 base, with 33 bases between. From germline, CDR1 is DFQATT and CDR2 SNEGSKA (reference sequence). DNA of the CDR3: TGCAGTACTCCTTATAGCGGGGGGGCAGGGCCGGGAATAAGCAATCAGCCCCAGCATTTT. It translates to CSTPYSGGAGPGISNQPQHF.

The chain carries TRBV5-1 and TRBJ1-2; D possibly corresponds to TRBD1 (6 bases). Trimming cost V 4 bases and J 4 bases, with 11 bases left between them. CDR1 SGHRS and CDR2 YFSETQ come from the germline V gene. The CDR3 runs 13 residues. For the CDR3, the DNA is TGCGCCAGCAGCCCGAGGGGGGGCTATGGCTACACCTTC. Residues: CASSPRGGYGYTF.

Ten or more counts support this clonotype. CDR3 nucleotide sequence: TGTGCCAGTAGTATGAAAGGAGGGTTCACTGAAGCTTTCTTT. Its protein product is CASSMKGGFTEAFF. This rearrangement joins TRBV19 to TRBJ1-1; D gene unclear. The CDR3 runs to 14 residues. Looked up from germline, CDR1 is LNHDA and CDR2 is SQIVND (reference sequence). With 3 bases removed from V and 4 bases from J, the gap between germline ends came to 12 bases.

Comment on this clonotype: Mismatch with germline at one junction end may stem from a read error. DNA for the CDR3: TGTGCCAGCAGCTTATGGGCTAGCGGGGTTCGCTTC. Protein: CASSLWASGVRF. The chain couples TRBV7-2 to TRBJ2-5; 9 positions match TRBD2. CDR1 SGHTA and CDR2 FQGNSA come from the germline V gene. The CDR3 contains 12 residues.

This chain uses TRBV15 with TRBJ1-1; D remains unclear. V was cut by 1 base and J by 0 bases, with 9 bases left in between. The CDR3 sequence is 15 residues long. Germline loops: CDR1 LNHNV, CDR2 YYDKDF (reference sequence). The CDR3, as DNA: TGTGCCACCAGCAGAGTTAGGGCTATGAACACTGAAGCTTTCTTT. Translation gives CATSRVRAMNTEAFF.

In its sample, this clonotype was seen once. V and J are TRBV7-2 and TRBJ1-6; 8 bases align to TRBD1. The V and J ends lost 5 bases and 4 bases, in that order; junction bases with no gene match: 4. The germline V gene has CDR1 SGHTA and CDR2 FQGNSA. The CDR3 consists of 15 residues. CDR3 sequence: CASSPRDRYNSPLHF. CDR3 DNA sequence: TGTGCCAGCAGCCCCCGGGACAGGTATAATTCACCCCTCCACTTT.

This chain links TRBV6-6 with TRBJ1-1; 10 bases line up with TRBD1. The CDR3 extends over 17 amino acids. Trimming at V came to 2 bases and at J to 2 bases, leaving 8 bases not matched to a gene. Germline V gene data show CDR1 as MNHNY and CDR2 as SVGAGI (reference sequence). CDR3 DNA: TGTGCCAGCAGTTACGGAGGGACAGGGGTTTATAACACTGAAGCTTTCTTT. It translates to CASSYGGTGVYNTEAFF.